This entry lists 30 T cell receptor beta chains sequenced from one sample in a study of cytomegalovirus exposure and HLA in healthy donors (dated by TCRdb to the late 2010s). Receptors were amplified or captured by the immunoSEQ multiplex PCR assay. A mixture of 60 forward primers for TCR Vbeta segments and 13 reverse primers for TCR Jbeta segments was used in the multiplex PCR. TCRdb retrieved this table from immuneACCESS and kept in-frame rearrangements only. Not all clones are present; in checked studies, unresolved V genes account for under half, and no reason is known for the remainder. The sample profile shows 100,000 to 150,000 clones; 77% of them were found once. The ten most abundant clones make up approximately 0.9% of the sample. Input material: PBMCs. The receptors shown here come from a woman aged 60-70 years in good health and CMV-seronegative.

As concerns this clone: This CDR3 is also generated by other DNA sequences in the sample. V gene TRBV19 combines with J gene TRBJ2-2, with 7 bases fitting TRBD1. Germline-derived CDR1 and CDR2 are LNHDA and SQIVND (reference sequence). The V segment lost 5 bases and the J segment 6 bases; nucleotides outside the gene matches: 9. This CDR3 is 15 amino acids long. CDR3 bases: TGTGCCAGTAGTCCCACCCGAACAGGGGCCGGGGAGCTGTTTTTT. Protein: CASSPTRTGAGELFF.

As concerns this clone: One end of the junction is discordant with germline, which a read error may explain. The chain is built from TRBV4-2 and TRBJ2-1; D perhaps matches TRBD2 (6 bases). Germline V CDR1 and CDR2: LGHNA, YNFKEQ. The CDR3 is made up of 14 amino acids. In DNA form, the CDR3 reads TGTGCCAGCAGCCAAGATCTCCAGGGTCGGGAGCAATTCTTC. Translation: CASSQDLQGREQFF.

The V call is TRBV28, the J call TRBJ2-7; a weak D match, TRBD2 (6 bases). Germline lookup yields CDR1 MDHEN and CDR2 SYDVKM. This CDR3 has 14 amino acids. The ends were cut back, 6 bases at V and 4 bases at J, with 16 bases in the middle. The CDR3: CASSFSGVTYEQYF. CDR3 in DNA: TGTGCCAGCAGCTTTTCGGGAGTCACGTACGAGCAGTACTTC.

This sequence joins TRBV5-1 and TRBJ2-1, with 13 nucleotides matching TRBD2. This CDR3 has 17 amino acids. The germline gives CDR1 SGHRS, CDR2 YFSETQ. Trimming removed 3 bases from V and 3 bases from J; junction bases left unmatched: 6. The CDR3 sequence is CASSSGTSGKGYNEQFF. The CDR3, as DNA: TGCGCCAGCAGCTCGGGGACTAGCGGGAAAGGCTACAATGAGCAGTTCTTC. The whole variable domain, remainder taken from reference TRBV5-1 and TRBJ2-1, is KAGVTQTPRYLIKTRGQQVTLSCSPISGHRSVSWYQQTPGQGLQFLFEYFSETQRNKGNFPGRFSGRQFSNSRSEMNVSTLELGDSALYLCASSSGTSGKGYNEQFFGPGTRLTVL.

This clone was detected a few times. J is TRBJ2-2 and V is TRBV7-3; 10 nucleotides match TRBD1. V lost 4 bases to trimming and J lost 4 bases; unmatched junction nucleotides: 6. Germline lookup yields CDR1 SGHTA and CDR2 FQGTGA. The CDR3 length is 16 residues. CDR3 region: CASSSPGQGITGELFF. The DNA of the CDR3 is TGTGCCAGCAGCTCCCCGGGACAGGGGATCACCGGGGAGCTGTTTTTT.

The J gene is TRBJ2-1, the V gene TRBV6-5, with 12 bases that match TRBD2. V was pared by 9 bases and J by 2 bases, with 2 bases of the junction left unmatched. CDR3 length equals 14 residues. In germline, CDR1 is MNHEY, CDR2 SVGAGI. CDR3 sequence: CASRTSGTYNEQFF. As DNA, the CDR3 is TGTGCCAGTAGGACTAGCGGGACCTACAATGAGCAGTTCTTC.

The gene calls are TRBV27 and TRBJ2-7; the D is unclear. The germline V gene has CDR1 MNHEY and CDR2 SMNVEV (reference sequence). Trimming stripped 8 bases from V and 6 bases from J, with 8 bases between. The CDR3 extends over 10 amino acids. CDR3 region: CASSLGEQYF. In DNA form, the CDR3 reads TGTGCCAGCTCCCTCGGCGAGCAGTACTTC.

The rearrangement uses TRBV11-2 and TRBJ2-2; TRBD2 matches at 9 bases. V dropped 6 bases and J dropped 0; count of bases not matched to a gene: 11. The germline V gene has CDR1 SGHAT and CDR2 FQNNGV. The CDR3 has 18 amino acids. CDR3 DNA: TGTGCCAGCAGTTACATCCTGCGCGGGGGGGCGAACACCGGGGAGCTGTTTTTT. Translating it yields CASSYILRGGANTGELFF.

In its sample, this clone was seen once. The J gene is TRBJ2-3, the V gene TRBV27, with TRBD1 identical over 9 bases. J lost 4 bases, V lost 6 bases, and 5 bases had no gene match. Germline CDR1 and CDR2: MNHEY and SMNVEV (reference sequence). The CDR3 length is 14 residues. CDR3 in amino acids: CASRRDRGADTQYF. In nucleotides, the CDR3 is TGTGCCAGCAGGCGAGACAGGGGGGCAGATACGCAGTATTTT.

The chain uses TRBV18 and TRBJ1-1; 8 nucleotides line up with TRBD1. Germline CDR1 reads KGHSH; CDR2 reads LQKENI. With 3 bases clipped from V and 6 bases from J, the junction kept 9 bases outside the gene matches. The CDR3 is 15 residues long. CDR3 nucleotides: TGTGCCAGCTCACCCGGACAGGGCCGAGGGTCTGAAGCTTTCTTT. This sequence encodes CASSPGQGRGSEAFF.

The V and J genes are TRBV9 and TRBJ2-2, with D tentatively TRBD2 (5 bases). V lost 4 bases and J lost 3, with 10 bases in between. The CDR3 has 14 amino acids. The germline gives CDR1 SGDLS, CDR2 YYNGEE. CDR3 amino acids: CASSSLDYTGELFF. CDR3 nucleotides: TGTGCCAGCAGCTCCTTGGACTACACCGGGGAGCTGTTTTTT.

In its sample, this clone was seen once. The CDR3 DNA sequence: TGCGCCAGCGCTCATCAGGGGGCAGAGACCCAGTACTTC. Its translation is CASAHQGAETQYF. This chain connects TRBV5-1 to TRBJ2-5; 8 positions match TRBD1. The CDR3 consists of 13 residues. V gave up 7 bases and J gave up 4 bases; unmatched junction bases: 6. The germline gives CDR1 SGHRS, CDR2 YFSETQ.

V gene TRBV19 combines with J gene TRBJ1-5; 9 bases are shared with TRBD1. The V gene's germline CDR1 is LNHDA and CDR2 SQIVND (reference sequence). This CDR3 region has 18 residues. Trimming cost V 3 bases and J 3 bases; bases outside gene matches: 12. CDR3: CASSIRTGDERPNQPQHF. The DNA for the CDR3 is TGTGCCAGTAGTATCAGGACAGGGGACGAGCGGCCCAATCAGCCCCAGCATTTT.

The rearrangement uses TRBV10-1 and TRBJ1-1; 7 nucleotides align to TRBD1. The CDR3 is made up of 13 amino acids. Losses at the gene ends were 6 bases for V and 2 bases for J; bases not matched to a gene: 3. The germline V gene has CDR1 WNHNN and CDR2 SYGVQD (reference sequence). The CDR3 DNA follows: TGCGCCAGCAGCCGGGACAGCAACACTGAAGCTTTCTTT. Its protein is CASSRDSNTEAFF.

The gene calls are TRBV5-1 and TRBJ1-2; 9 nucleotides line up with TRBD1. Per the germline V gene, CDR1 is SGHRS and CDR2 is YFSETQ. The CDR3 covers 16 residues. After removal of 4 bases from V and 8 bases from J, the junction contained 15 bases not matched to a gene. Written as DNA, the CDR3 is TGCGCCAGCAGCCAGGGGGACAGGGCCCTATCCGGCGGCTACACCTTC. It encodes CASSQGDRALSGGYTF.

The V and J genes are TRBV28 and TRBJ1-3; 8 nucleotides align to TRBD1. The ends lost 10 bases at V and 5 bases at J; junction bases unmatched: 10. This CDR3 comprises 14 residues. The germline V gene has CDR1 MDHEN and CDR2 SYDVKM. The CDR3 sequence: CATPGGESRNTIYF. CDR3 nucleotide sequence: TGTGCCACACCAGGGGGCGAATCCAGAAACACCATATATTTT.

This rearrangement joins TRBV29-1 to TRBJ1-1; 7 bases map to TRBD1. The CDR3 extends over 12 amino acids. With V trimmed by 7 bases and J by 7 bases, 9 bases remained unmatched. Germline assignment: CDR1 SQVTM and CDR2 ANQGSEA. DNA for the CDR3: TGCAGCGCCGGACAGGACCGCCTTGAAGCTTTCTTT. It is translated as CSAGQDRLEAFF.

This clone was seen more than once but under ten times. The CDR3 here is CASSVGQGLSGNTIYF. The DNA of the CDR3 is TGTGCCAGCAGCGTAGGCCAGGGGCTTAGTGGAAACACCATATATTTT. V usage is TRBV9 and J usage is TRBJ1-3; D might be TRBD1 (6 bases). Per the germline V gene, CDR1 is SGDLS and CDR2 is YYNGEE. This CDR3 has 16 amino acids. V was clipped by 0 bases and J by 3 bases, with 13 bases between them.

The chain joins TRBV27 to TRBJ2-2, with a possible D match to TRBD1 (6 bases). The germline V gene encodes CDR1 MNHEY and CDR2 SMNVEV (reference sequence). The CDR3 is made up of 16 amino acids. V lost 3 bases to trimming and J lost 2 bases, with 13 bases between them. In nucleotides, the CDR3 is TGTGCCAGCAGTTTTCAACAGGGTAGCAACACCGGGGAGCTGTTTTTT. Its protein is CASSFQQGSNTGELFF.

The chain employs TRBV9 and TRBJ2-3, with D maybe TRBD2 (6 bases). Trimming stripped 2 bases from V and 11 bases from J, with 18 bases between. CDR3 size: 14 residues. Germline V gene sequence: CDR1 SGDLS, CDR2 YYNGEE. The CDR3 DNA follows: TGTGCCAGCAGCGTGTATCTTCAGCCGCGGGGGCAGTATTTT. Translated: CASSVYLQPRGQYF.

The CDR3: CATSRAGQRVETQYF. The DNA of the CDR3 is TGTGCCACCAGCAGAGCAGGCCAGCGGGTAGAGACCCAGTACTTC. The V gene is TRBV15, the J gene TRBJ2-5, with D perhaps matching TRBD2 (6 bases). CDR3 length: 15 amino acids. Germline V lookup: CDR1 LNHNV, CDR2 YYDKDF (reference sequence). V shed 1 base and J shed 4 bases, with 13 bases lying between them.

The genes are TRBV7-2 and TRBJ2-7, with TRBD2 matching 9 bases. CDR1 SGHTA and CDR2 FQGNSA come from the germline V gene. CDR3 length: 15 amino acids. Losses at the gene ends were 4 bases for V and 0 bases for J; bases not matched to a gene: 4. CDR3 sequence (DNA): TGTGCCAGCAGCTCCGAGACTAGCGGCTCCTACGAGCAGTACTTC. Residues: CASSSETSGSYEQYF.

The CDR3 sequence is CASSLLLAGIYEQYF. Written as DNA, the CDR3 is TGTGCCAGCAGTTTATTGCTAGCGGGTATTTACGAGCAGTACTTC. The chain links TRBV27 to TRBJ2-7; 8 nucleotides match TRBD2. This CDR3 is 15 amino acids long. V trimming: 1 base; J trimming: 4 bases; junction bases outside the gene matches: 6. The germline V gene encodes CDR1 MNHEY and CDR2 SMNVEV (reference sequence).

The genes are TRBV10-1 and TRBJ1-5; 9 bases match TRBD1. Trimming at V came to 1 base and at J to 1 base, leaving 5 bases not matched to a gene. This CDR3 region has 17 residues. Germline-derived CDR1 and CDR2 are WNHNN and SYGVQD (reference sequence). This CDR3 is CASSEFWDRESNQPQHF. Here the CDR3 DNA reads TGCGCCAGCAGTGAGTTTTGGGACAGGGAAAGCAATCAGCCCCAGCATTTT.

The V and J genes are TRBV11-3 and TRBJ1-1; 12 bases agree with TRBD1. The CDR3 covers 17 residues. The V gene's germline CDR1 is SGHNT and CDR2 YENEEA. V lost 4 bases, J lost 1 base, and 7 bases stayed unmatched. In DNA form, the CDR3 reads TGTGCCAGCAGCTCGGGACAGGGGGCGTCTTCGAACACTGAAGCTTTCTTT. This codes for CASSSGQGASSNTEAFF.

This rearrangement joins TRBV27 to TRBJ2-1; maybe TRBD2 (5 bases). Germline V lookup: CDR1 MNHEY, CDR2 SMNVEV (reference sequence). The CDR3 contains 13 residues. V was cut by 8 bases and J by 6 bases, with 14 bases left in between. The CDR3 loop reads CASRASRGNEQFF. The CDR3 DNA is TGTGCCAGCCGTGCTTCCCGGGGCAATGAGCAGTTCTTC.

The chain joins TRBV28 to TRBJ1-3; possible D gene TRBD1, 5 bases. The germline V and J ends were trimmed by 5 bases and 0 bases, with 14 bases remaining between them. The CDR3 is 16 amino acids. Germline values: CDR1 MDHEN, CDR2 SYDVKM. The CDR3 coding sequence is TGTGCCAGCAGTACTCAGGGTACCAACTCTGGAAACACCATATATTTT. As protein: CASSTQGTNSGNTIYF.

The J gene is TRBJ2-1, the V gene TRBV18; D is ambiguous. The CDR3 has 13 residues. Per the germline V gene, CDR1 is KGHSH and CDR2 is LQKENI. V lost 0 bases and J lost 2, with 2 bases in between. The CDR3 DNA reads TGTGCCAGCTCACCACCCACCTACAATGAGCAGTTCTTC. This codes for CASSPPTYNEQFF.

The chain is built from TRBV6-5 and TRBJ1-5; TRBD1 matches at 8 bases. The CDR3 runs 13 residues. V was clipped by 3 bases and J by 8 bases; unmatched bases: 3. Germline V lookup: CDR1 MNHEY, CDR2 SVGAGI. Here the CDR3 reads CASSYYRGEPQHF. As DNA, the CDR3 is TGTGCCAGCAGTTATTACAGGGGGGAGCCCCAGCATTTT.

The chain carries TRBV19 and TRBJ2-5, with D possibly TRBD1 on 5 matching bases. Per the germline V gene, CDR1 is LNHDA and CDR2 is SQIVND (reference sequence). Trimming left V 6 bases short and J 5 bases short, with 13 bases between. The CDR3 runs to 13 residues. The CDR3 DNA reads TGTGCCAGTAGAAATACAGGAATGGAGACCCAGTACTTC. Protein product: CASRNTGMETQYF.